The present entry profiles one TCR beta chain with its context. The antigen is not known. V was cut by 1 base and J by 5 bases, with 14 bases left in between. The CDR3 spans 15 residues. The germline V gene has CDR1 SGHNT and CDR2 YENEEA. Sampled while nominally healthy, donors likely had unrecorded immune exposures. The data were obtained in a study of cytomegalovirus exposure and HLA in healthy donors. Primers: 60 Vbeta forward and 13 Jbeta reverse. TCRdb's copy holds only in-frame clones and misses some; the assay was immunoSEQ multiplex PCR. Of about 120,000 clones in the sample, 75% were seen once. Points from the study as a whole: What was likely a sequencing artifact was a cluster of highly shared sequence variants. More clonal expansion characterized HLA-associated TCR beta chains than equally common others in a later analysis. Listed as cytomegalovirus-associated were over 150 TCR beta chains.

The V call is TRBV11-3, the J call TRBJ2-5; tentatively, D is TRBD1 (5 bases). Source material: PBMCs. The source is a woman in her thirties or forties in good health and CMV-seropositive. Here the CDR3 reads CASSLGGGVGETQYF. The CDR3 DNA follows: TGTGCCAGCAGCTTAGGGGGCGGAGTGGGGGAGACCCAGTACTTC.